This passage covers 3 T cell receptor beta chains from one sample sequenced in a study of Graves' ophthalmopathy and Graves' hyperthyroidism. The study amplified TCR beta CDR3 regions using RNA transcripts. RT-PCR with HTBI primers came first, then second-round multiplex PCR. One entry per CDR3 protein results from TCRdb running MiXCR on the multiplex PCR reads. Among 620,000 or so distinct CDR3 sequences listed, 22% were seen once. The sequenced material came from peripheral blood. All receptors derive from a woman in her late teens or twenties with stable Graves' hyperthyroidism. Some clones in this sample may be carry-over from other donors' samples.

This clonotype came up many times. The chain has TRBV6-2 or TRBV6-3 and TRBJ1-1; D is undetermined. The germline V gene encodes CDR1 MNHEY and CDR2 SVGEGT. CDR3 size: 12 residues. The V and J ends lost 2 bases and 7 bases respectively, with 8 bases between them. As DNA, the CDR3 is TGTGCCAGCAGTTACATGGGAGATGAAGCTTTCTTT. It yields the protein CASSYMGDEAFF.

The chain is built from TRBV2 and TRBJ1-5; D is unresolved. Germline loops: CDR1 SNHLY, CDR2 FYNNEI. V lost 8 bases, J lost 0 bases, and 8 bases lay in between. The CDR3 has 13 residues. CDR3 nucleotide sequence: TGTGCCAGCGAGACGAATAGCAATCAGCCCCAGCATTTT. Translating gives CASETNSNQPQHF. The variable domain in full, completed from reference TRBV2 and TRBJ1-5, reads EPEVTQTPSHQVTQMGQEVILRCVPISNHLYFYWYRQILGQKVEFLVSFYNNEISEKSEIFDDQFSVERPDGSNFTLKIRSTKLEDSAMYFCASETNSNQPQHFGDGTRLSIL.

In its sample, this clonotype was seen a few times. A much larger clone sits a single nucleotide away, making a read error possible. The chain recombines TRBV11-2 with TRBJ2-4, with no clear D. V was shortened by 1 base and J by 8 bases, with 3 bases between the two germline ends. There are 11 residues in the CDR3. Germline loops: CDR1 SGHAT, CDR2 FQNNGV. CDR3 nucleotides: TGTGCCAGCAGCTTAGGACACATTCAGTACTTC. This encodes CASSLGHIQYF.